There are many counts of the clone carrying this T cell receptor (beta chain). TCRdb re-derived calls from the 5' RACE reads in MiXCR, one entry per CDR3 protein. The table records 65,000 to 90,000 distinct CDR3 sequences, 10% of them present only once. There are 14 residues in the CDR3. Trimming left V 3 bases short and J 0 bases short, with 7 bases between. CDR1 is SEHNR and CDR2 is FQNEAQ in the germline V gene (reference sequence). This sample was taken from a study of neurological immune-mediated disorders. This clonotype was obtained from a man aged 40-49 years in good health. The sample was PBMCs. The V and J genes are TRBV7-9 and TRBJ2-3, with D unclear. The CDR3 DNA sequence: TGTGCCAGCAGCTTCCACGGGAGCACAGATACGCAGTATTTT. This encodes CASSFHGSTDTQYF.